These 7 T cell receptor beta chains were sequenced from one sample in a study of early T cells in non-severe SARS-CoV-2 infection. TCRdb re-called the 5' RACE reads with MiXCR, one entry per CDR3 protein. Of 40,000 to 55,000 distinct CDR3 sequences listed, less than 8.5% are singletons. Input material: whole blood. All receptors come from an adult who was a healthcare worker with PCR-confirmed SARS-CoV-2 infection or an uninfected control (not recorded which).

The chain links TRBV5-5 to TRBJ2-7, with 7 positions matching TRBD2. Germline CDR1 and CDR2: SGHKS and YYEKEE (reference sequence). J gave up 3 bases and V 4 bases, and 25 bases lay outside the gene matches. The CDR3 has 20 amino acids. The CDR3, as DNA: TGTGCCAGCAGCCCCGGGAGGATGGACCCTATATTGGGCGGACGCTACGAGCAGTACTTC. Translation: CASSPGRMDPILGGRYEQYF.

V and J are TRBV27 and TRBJ2-3; no firm D call. Trimming left V 5 bases short and J 1 base short, with 7 bases between. The CDR3 consists of 13 residues. The V gene's germline CDR1 is MNHEY and CDR2 SMNVEV (reference sequence). The CDR3 is CASSPMGTDTQYF. The DNA of the CDR3 is TGTGCCAGCAGTCCCATGGGCACAGATACGCAGTATTTT.

This clonotype was detected only a few times. The V and J genes are TRBV29-1 and TRBJ2-1; 9 nucleotides align to TRBD1. From germline, CDR1 is SQVTM and CDR2 ANQGSEA. V lost 6 bases, J lost 3 bases, and 6 bases stayed unmatched. This CDR3 has 14 amino acids. This CDR3 reads CSVPETGGYNEQFF. CDR3 bases: TGCAGCGTCCCGGAGACAGGGGGCTACAATGAGCAGTTCTTC.

This clonotype occurred many times. This CDR3 is missing its conserved last phenylalanine or tryptophan, likely due to a read error. It is unclear where the CDR3 begins or ends on the DNA, so no DNA is shown, and the CDR3 is as TCRdb lists it. The CDR3 loop is CASTPRPSP. This chain joins TRBV6-2 or TRBV6-3 and TRBJ2-3; no check of the table's D call, TRBD2, against the DNA was made. Germline assignment: CDR1 MNHEY and CDR2 SVGEGT. 9 amino acids form the CDR3, both terminal residues included.

J is TRBJ1-2 and V is TRBV19, with 7 bases identical to TRBD1. This CDR3 has 16 amino acids. Germline values: CDR1 LNHDA, CDR2 SQIVND (reference sequence). V shed 7 bases and J 2 bases; nucleotides not matched to a gene: 13. The CDR3 loop reads CASKTGTAKNNYGYTF. The CDR3 coding sequence is TGTGCCAGTAAAACCGGGACAGCCAAAAACAACTATGGCTACACCTTC.

The chain is built from TRBV18 and TRBJ1-1; D may be TRBD1 (5 bases). The length of the CDR3 is 16 residues. The germline V gene has CDR1 KGHSH and CDR2 LQKENI. Deletions cut 0 bases from V and 1 base from J, with 12 bases between. DNA for the CDR3: TGTGCCAGCTCACCACCCCAGTATCAGGGGAACACTGAAGCTTTCTTT. Protein sequence: CASSPPQYQGNTEAFF.

This clonotype was seen repeatedly, ten times or more. This chain connects TRBV6-6 to TRBJ1-4; D possibly corresponds to TRBD1 (5 bases). This CDR3 comprises 16 residues. Trimming stripped 6 bases from V and 0 bases from J, with 14 bases between. Germline lookup yields CDR1 MNHNY and CDR2 SVGAGI (reference sequence). CDR3 residues: CASSYRRGATNEKLFF. CDR3 DNA: TGTGCCAGCAGCTATCGGAGGGGTGCAACTAATGAAAAACTGTTTTTT.